This T cell receptor (beta chain) originates from a study of blood T cells in healthy people across ages (dated by TCRdb to between 2014 and 2017). Broadly, across the study: In model experiments, template switching captured roughly one uniquely barcoded TCR beta cDNA molecule for every two T cells. The study measured age-related changes in TCR beta repertoire diversity using deep sequencing normalized with unique cDNA molecular identifiers. The donors were divided into four age groups: young (average roughly 15 years), middle-aged (approximately 42), aged (roughly 60) and long-lived (around 87). Donors of different ages were randomly distributed across sequencing lanes to avoid experimental bias. Using the same blood draw, the study looked at two additional independent replicas of 1 million unique cDNA reads for two donors, one aged 18 to 30 and the other aged 80 or older.

What the work shows at the level of the full study, not this receptor alone: Observed TCR beta diversity correlated strongly with the percentage of naive T cells measured by flow cytometry. Estimates of total diversity based on one million sequenced T cells were considered lower bounds and underestimates. Since profiling was done on bulk unsorted PBMCs, naive and antigen-experienced compartments could not be conclusively compared. Compared with the aged group, the long-lived group had more naive CD4+ T cells, fewer expanded clones and increased TCR diversity, a pattern suggesting age selection. As age increased, observed TCR beta diversity per million T cells dropped in a roughly linear way, and a significant reduction was already evident by age about 40. Because donor CMV infection status was unknown, age-related changes in expanded clonotypes were potentially confounded.

CDR1 MNHNY and CDR2 SVGAGI were looked up in the germline V gene (reference sequence). Its CDR3 holds 14 amino acids, cysteine through phenylalanine. Here the CDR3 DNA is all that survives: 42 bases in frame from base 1. A distance of 7 bases separates the germline ends of V and J, which lose 2 bases and 1 base respectively. The donors were roughly 39 Caucasian individuals from Russia, aged about 6 to 100 years, who were systemically healthy. Approximately 9.3 milliliters of peripheral blood were collected from each donor into EDTA-treated Vacutainer tubes. Ficoll-Paque density-gradient centrifugation was used to isolate PBMCs, with at least 7 million per sample. Trizol reagent was used to extract total RNA from the PBMCs, yielding at least 6 micrograms per sample. For every donor, flow cytometry on a PBMC aliquot measured the percentage of naive CD45RAhigh/CD27high T cells. As regards this clonotype: The antigen this receptor binds is unknown. Base qualities are not at hand, and no much larger clone is one base apart.

Library prep was done by 5' RACE. Sequencing was performed on an Illumina HiSeq 2500. The second PCR ran for about 7 to 11 cycles and used a J-beta primer mix along with a sample-barcoded 5' primer. Each TCR beta cDNA molecule received a unique molecular identifier from a template-switch 5' adaptor carrying 12 random nucleotides. Each sample yielded at least 3 million CDR3-containing paired-end reads. First-strand cDNA synthesis was performed from all RNA using the Mint cDNA synthesis kit, with priming by a TRBC-specific oligonucleotide. Following uracil-DNA glycosylase treatment, all cDNA underwent a first 18-cycle PCR with the universal primers M1SS and BC2_uni_R. The source study handled its data this way. Each sample was normalized by randomly selecting 1 million high-quality reads, each carrying a distinct molecular identifier. Reads sharing molecular identifiers were discarded rather than binned into consensus sequences. MiTCR, with a Q25 quality threshold and the strictest error-elimination algorithm, was used for CDR3 identification, clonotype clustering and error correction. A nonparametric unseen species model using Euler transformation provided a lower-bound estimate of total TCR beta diversity. TCRdb applied fastp at Q25 and MiXCR to the public reads, then kept only in-frame beta chains. All rows with the same CDR3 protein become a single entry with the most common DNA and genes. TCRdb's processing, not the authors' own work, is the source of the V and J calls. In all, the sample holds 550,000 to 600,000 distinct CDR3 sequences, and 25% to 30% of those were seen once. The top ten clonotypes cover less than 20% of the sample.

This sequence was found in a woman aged 70-85 years in good health. In this chain, TRBV6-6 is recombined with TRBJ2-3, with the D gene not clear enough to name. The sequenced sample was blood. CDR3 sequence: CASSYMIRTDTQYF. The DNA reads as follows: TGTGCCAGCAGTTACATGATTCGCACAGATACGCAGTATTTT.